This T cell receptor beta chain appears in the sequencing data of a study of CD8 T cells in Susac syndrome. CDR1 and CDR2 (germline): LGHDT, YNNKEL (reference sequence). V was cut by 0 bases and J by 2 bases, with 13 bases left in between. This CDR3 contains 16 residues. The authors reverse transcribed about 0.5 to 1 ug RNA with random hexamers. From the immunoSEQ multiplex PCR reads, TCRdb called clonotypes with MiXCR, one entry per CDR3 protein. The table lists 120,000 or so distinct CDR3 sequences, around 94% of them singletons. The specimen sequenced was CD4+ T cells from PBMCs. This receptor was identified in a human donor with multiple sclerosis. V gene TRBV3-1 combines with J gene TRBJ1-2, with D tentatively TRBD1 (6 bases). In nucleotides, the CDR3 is TGTGCCAGCAGCCAAGATTCGCTCAGGGGAAACTATGGCTACACCTTC. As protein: CASSQDSLRGNYGYTF.